The clone carrying this TCR beta chain was counted at least ten times. The data stem from a study of T cells in Graves' hyperthyroidism and ophthalmopathy. The CDR3 has 15 residues. Germline CDR1 MNHNS, CDR2 SASEGT. Trimming took 4 bases from V and 3 from J; bases not matched to a gene: 9. Authors of the study amplified TCR beta CDR3 regions from RNA transcripts. With the HTBI primer set, the TCR CDR3 went through a first round of RT-PCR. TCRdb reanalysed the multiplex PCR reads using MiXCR and keeps one entry per CDR3 protein. The data contain 640,000 or so distinct CDR3 sequences, 14% to 15% of them singletons.

The receptor was derived from a woman between 40 and 50 years old with Graves' ophthalmopathy. This rearrangement joins TRBV6-1 to TRBJ2-7, with 7 nucleotides matching TRBD2. The sequencing input was blood. The CDR3 here is CASSVASGRLYEQYF. The CDR3, as DNA: TGTGCCAGCAGTGTGGCTAGCGGCCGGCTCTACGAGCAGTACTTC.